This TCR beta chain was obtained from a study of CD8+ T cells in alopecia areata. Study results and caveats: In lesional scalp, particularly from alopecia totalis/universalis, clonality was higher than in normal scalp. With patients, TCR sharing proved less clear than in mice, a difference possibly related to HLA. In scalp and blood, many expanded lesional clones persisted during tofacitinib.

The sample's treatment: oral pan-JAK inhibitor, 5-10 mg twice daily. Extracted RNA was reverse transcribed into cDNA, the sequencing template. This table comes from immunoSEQ multiplex PCR, and its TCRdb copy is limited to in-frame clones, with some not included. The sample holds approximately 210,000 clones; roughly 66% are singletons and the top ten take about 1.2%. Worth noting for this clone: Its antigen is undetermined.

The germline CDR1 and CDR2 sequences are SQVTM and ANQGSEA. Trimming pared 3 bases from V and 7 bases from J, leaving 3 bases between. The CDR3 runs 9 residues. The TCR originated in a human donor with alopecia areata. The rearrangement joins TRBV29-1 to TRBJ1-1; D is uncertain. Sequencing used CD4+ T cells sorted from blood, obtained around week 44, from a patient treated with tofacitinib. CDR3 coding DNA: TGCAGCGTTGAGGATGAAGCTTTCTTT. As protein: CSVEDEAFF.